Listed below are T cell receptor beta chains from one sample, sequenced in a study of CD8 T cells in Susac syndrome. In TCRdb, the immunoSEQ multiplex PCR reads were re-called with MiXCR into one record per CDR3 protein. The data show around 230,000 distinct CDR3 sequences, roughly 96% seen once. Sequencing input: CD4+ T cells from PBMCs. These receptor sequences come from a human donor with multiple sclerosis. Each CDR3 is given with its conserved first and last residue. D genes are given only for firm matches. Clone size is not always given. Where it is, it says once, few, many or a class for expanded clones.

abundance	v_gene	j_gene	d_gene	CDR3aa	CDR3nt
.	TRBV20-1	TRBJ1-5	.	CSALLGSNQPQHF	TGCAGTGCTCTGCTCGGGAGCAATCAGCCCCAGCATTTT
.	TRBV6-1	TRBJ2-7	.	CASSGQGGPYEQYF	TGTGCCAGCAGCGGACAGGGAGGGCCCTACGAGCAGTACTTC
.	TRBV28	TRBJ2-7	.	CATQGSGITYEQYF	TGTGCCACCCAGGGGAGCGGGATCACCTACGAGCAGTACTTC
.	TRBV29-1	TRBJ2-1	TRBD2	CSVGGLAVYNEQFF	TGCAGCGTGGGTGGACTAGCGGTATACAATGAGCAGTTCTTC
.	TRBV3-1	TRBJ1-5	.	CASSQRGGSNQPQHF	TGTGCCAGCAGCCAGAGAGGGGGAAGCAATCAGCCCCAGCATTTT
.	TRBV29-1	TRBJ2-6	.	CSVKGDSGANVLTF	TGCAGCGTCAAAGGGGACTCTGGGGCCAACGTCCTGACTTTC
.	TRBV6-5	TRBJ2-6	.	CASSYTETGANVLTF	TGTGCCAGCAGTTACACGGAAACTGGGGCCAACGTCCTGACTTTC
.	TRBV20-1	TRBJ2-5	.	CSARVPAQETQYF	TGCAGTGCTAGAGTCCCAGCACAAGAGACCCAGTACTTC
.	TRBV3-1	TRBJ1-1	.	CASSLDRLNEAFF	TGTGCCAGCAGTCTCGACAGGCTAAATGAAGCTTTCTTT
.	TRBV15	TRBJ1-1	.	CATSRDPTPGTEAFF	TGTGCCACCAGCAGAGATCCGACCCCTGGGACTGAAGCTTTCTTT
.	TRBV6-5	TRBJ2-1	TRBD2	CASSYHGTSGGTQFF	TGTGCCAGCAGTTACCACGGGACTAGCGGGGGGACCCAGTTCTTC
.	TRBV28	TRBJ1-2	TRBD1	CASTTLTGTGDEGYTF	TGTGCCAGCACCACCTTAACCGGGACAGGGGACGAGGGCTACACCTTC
.	TRBV12-3/TRBV12-4	TRBJ2-5	TRBD1	CASSSGTGRWQETQYF	TGTGCCAGCAGTTCCGGGACAGGGCGTTGGCAAGAGACCCAGTACTTC
.	TRBV9	TRBJ2-3	.	CASSVDEGITDTQYF	TGTGCCAGCAGCGTAGATGAGGGAATCACAGATACGCAGTATTTT
.	TRBV30	TRBJ2-7	TRBD1	CAWSAPGTGYEQYF	TGTGCCTGGAGTGCCCCCGGGACAGGGTACGAGCAGTACTTC
.	TRBV7-9	TRBJ1-6	.	CASSAGNSPLHF	TGTGCCAGCAGCGCGGGGAACTCACCCCTCCACTTT
.	TRBV15	TRBJ1-2	.	CATSRDYSGGYTF	TGTGCCACCAGCAGAGATTACTCAGGTGGCTACACCTTC
.	TRBV20-1	TRBJ2-1	TRBD2	CSASRLAGVPRSEQFF	TGCAGTGCTAGCCGACTAGCGGGAGTACCTCGTAGTGAGCAGTTCTTC
.	TRBV12-3/TRBV12-4	TRBJ1-5	.	CASKDPGQPQHF	TGTGCCAGCAAAGACCCGGGGCAGCCCCAGCATTTT
.	TRBV20-1	TRBJ2-5	.	CSASLGARETQYF	TGCAGTGCTAGTCTGGGGGCAAGAGAGACCCAGTACTTC
.	TRBV18	TRBJ1-1	.	CASSPRQTTMNTEAFF	TGTGCCAGCTCACCACGACAGACTACGATGAACACTGAAGCTTTCTTT
.	TRBV29-1	TRBJ2-7	TRBD2	CSARLASSYEQYF	TGCAGCGCTAGACTAGCGTCCTCCTACGAGCAGTACTTC
.	TRBV30	TRBJ1-4	.	CAWSPGLVATNEKLFF	TGTGCCTGGAGTCCGGGTCTCGTTGCAACTAATGAAAAACTGTTTTTT
.	TRBV7-3	TRBJ2-7	.	CASSLMQGYEQYF	TGTGCCAGCAGCTTAATGCAGGGGTACGAGCAGTACTTC
.	TRBV3-1	TRBJ2-1	.	CASSQGTPSYNEQFF	TGTGCCAGCAGCCAAGGGACTCCCTCCTACAATGAGCAGTTCTTC
.	TRBV20-1	TRBJ1-1	.	CSARWGLAFF	TGCAGTGCAAGGTGGGGGTTGGCTTTCTTT
.	TRBV3-1	TRBJ2-1	TRBD1	CASSQPGQGAGEQFF	TGTGCCAGCAGCCAACCTGGACAGGGGGCTGGAGAGCAGTTCTTC
.	TRBV5-1	TRBJ1-2	TRBD1	CASSMLTGINYGYTF	TGCGCCAGCAGCATGCTGACAGGGATTAACTATGGCTACACCTTC
.	TRBV27	TRBJ2-7	.	CARIRDKHYIPTEQYF	TGTGCCAGAATCCGGGACAAGCATTACATTCCTACCGAGCAGTACTTC
.	TRBV20-1	TRBJ1-2	.	CSALRTYEDYGYTF	TGCAGTGCCCTCAGGACATACGAGGACTATGGCTACACCTTC
.	TRBV28	TRBJ2-7	TRBD2	CASSQHSGRNYEQYF	TGTGCCAGCAGTCAACATAGCGGGAGGAACTACGAGCAGTACTTC
once	TRBV29-1	TRBJ2-7	.	CSVEVHHEQYF	TGCAGCGTTGAGGTCCACCACGAGCAGTACTTC
.	TRBV27	TRBJ1-2	TRBD1	CASSLQPPTGNYGYTF	TGTGCCAGCAGTTTACAACCCCCGACAGGGAACTATGGCTACACCTTC
.	TRBV2	TRBJ2-7	TRBD1	CASSGQGLGNEQYF	TGTGCCAGTTCGGGACAGGGCCTCGGGAACGAGCAGTACTTC
.	TRBV28	TRBJ1-2	.	CASSGGRNGYTF	TGTGCCAGCAGTGGAGGAAGAAATGGCTACACCTTC
.	TRBV28	TRBJ2-1	.	CASSSQALQSSYNEQFF	TGTGCCAGCAGCTCGCAGGCCCTACAGAGCTCCTACAATGAGCAGTTCTTC
.	TRBV10-3	TRBJ2-7	.	CAISGKGLYEQYF	TGTGCCATCAGTGGTAAGGGGTTGTACGAGCAGTACTTC
.	TRBV30	TRBJ2-7	TRBD1	CAWSVTGTGKYEQYF	TGTGCCTGGAGTGTAACCGGGACAGGGAAATACGAGCAGTACTTC
.	TRBV5-6	TRBJ2-2	TRBD1	CASSFGQGTGELFF	TGTGCCAGCAGCTTTGGACAGGGTACCGGGGAGCTGTTTTTT
.	TRBV5-4	TRBJ2-1	TRBD1	CASSPDLQGHNEQFF	TGTGCCAGCAGCCCGGACTTACAGGGGCACAATGAGCAGTTCTTC
.	TRBV29-1	TRBJ2-7	.	CSVSPAGRSSYEQYF	TGCAGCGTTTCCCCCGCGGGACGGAGCTCCTACGAGCAGTACTTC
.	TRBV6-1	TRBJ2-5	.	CASSEVGRGETQYF	TGTGCCAGCAGTGAAGTAGGCCGCGGGGAGACCCAGTACTTC
.	TRBV30	TRBJ2-3	.	CAWSAQTRMDTQYF	TGTGCCTGGAGTGCCCAGACCCGAATGGATACGCAGTATTTT
.	TRBV24-1	TRBJ1-2	.	CATRISRGYGYTF	TGTGCCACCAGGATCTCCAGGGGTTATGGCTACACCTTC
.	TRBV20-1	TRBJ1-2	.	CSAREAGVGYTF	TGCAGTGCTAGAGAGGCTGGGGTTGGCTACACCTTC